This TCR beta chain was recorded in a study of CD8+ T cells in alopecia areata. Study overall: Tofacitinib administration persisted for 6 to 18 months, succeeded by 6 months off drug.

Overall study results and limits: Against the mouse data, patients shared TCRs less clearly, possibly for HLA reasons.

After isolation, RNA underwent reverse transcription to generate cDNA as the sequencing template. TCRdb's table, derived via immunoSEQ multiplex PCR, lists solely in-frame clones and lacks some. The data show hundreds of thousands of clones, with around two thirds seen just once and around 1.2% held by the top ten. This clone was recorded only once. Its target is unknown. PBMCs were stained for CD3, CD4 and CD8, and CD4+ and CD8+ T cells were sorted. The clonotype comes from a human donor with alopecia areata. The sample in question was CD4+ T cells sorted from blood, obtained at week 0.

In nucleotides, the CDR3 is TGTGCCAGCACCCCTGATTGGCCGAGCAGGCGGGATGAAGAGCAGTACTTC. Its translation: CASTPDWPSRRDEEQYF. The chain employs TRBV2 and TRBJ2-7; tentatively, D is TRBD2 (6 bases). Germline V CDR1 and CDR2: SNHLY, FYNNEI. The germline V and J ends were trimmed by 7 bases and 7 bases, with 29 bases remaining between them. CDR3 length: 17 residues.